The clone carrying this T cell receptor beta chain was observed many times. Its cognate antigen is unknown. CDR1 and CDR2 from the germline V gene are MGHDK and SYGVNS. V dropped 5 bases and J dropped 6; count of bases not matched to a gene: 8. CDR3 length: 15 amino acids. The study built unsorted libraries from 2 million PBMCs kept at -80 C. TCRdb reanalysed the 5' RACE reads using MiXCR and keeps one entry per CDR3 protein. The sample lists roughly 100,000 distinct CDR3 sequences, 3% to 4% occurring once. The data are from a study of neurological immune-mediated disorders. Regarding the study as a whole: When the repertoires were sorted by phylogenetic grouping, those of 18 of 34 multiple sclerosis patients ended up in one related-CDR3 cluster, a possible signature. HTLV-1-associated myelopathy had the most TCR clonal expansion, and multiple sclerosis had the least, less than healthy controls.

This sequence was found in a woman between 18 and 29 years old with multiple sclerosis. What was sequenced was PBMCs. The J gene is TRBJ2-2, the V gene TRBV25-1, with 8 bases matching TRBD1. CDR3 sequence reads: CASSRAGGYAGELFF. CDR3 nucleotide sequence: TGTGCCAGCAGTCGGGCAGGGGGCTATGCCGGGGAGCTGTTTTTT.